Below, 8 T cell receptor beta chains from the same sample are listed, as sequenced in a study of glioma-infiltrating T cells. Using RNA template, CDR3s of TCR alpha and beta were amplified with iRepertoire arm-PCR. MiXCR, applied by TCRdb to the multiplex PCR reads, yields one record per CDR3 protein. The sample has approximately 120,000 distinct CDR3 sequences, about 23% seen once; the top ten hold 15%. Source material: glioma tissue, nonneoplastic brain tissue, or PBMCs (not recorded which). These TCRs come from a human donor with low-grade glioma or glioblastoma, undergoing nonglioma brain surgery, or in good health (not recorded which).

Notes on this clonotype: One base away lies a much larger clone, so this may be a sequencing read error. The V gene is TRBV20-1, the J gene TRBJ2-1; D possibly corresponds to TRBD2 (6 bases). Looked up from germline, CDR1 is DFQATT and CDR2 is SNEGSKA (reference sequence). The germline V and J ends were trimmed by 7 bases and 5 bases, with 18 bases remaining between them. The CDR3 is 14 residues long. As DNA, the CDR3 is TGCAGTGTACAGGAGGGCCTGTCTCACAATGAGCAGTTCTTC. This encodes CSVQEGLSHNEQFF.

CDR3 coding DNA: TGCAGCGGACAGGGGGCAGGAGGAGAGACCCAGTACTTC. Translating gives CSGQGAGGETQYF. The rearrangement joins TRBV29-1 to TRBJ2-5; 10 nucleotides agree with TRBD1. Unmatched junction bases numbered 6, after V lost 7 bases and J lost 4 bases. The CDR3 has 13 residues. Germline V lookup: CDR1 SQVTM, CDR2 ANQGSEA.

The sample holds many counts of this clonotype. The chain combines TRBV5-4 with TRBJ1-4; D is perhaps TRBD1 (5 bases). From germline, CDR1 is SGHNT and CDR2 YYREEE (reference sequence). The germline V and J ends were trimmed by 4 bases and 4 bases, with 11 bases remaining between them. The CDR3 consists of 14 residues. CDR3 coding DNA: TGTGCCAGCAGCCTCGGGGGAGTTAATGAAAAACTGTTTTTT. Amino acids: CASSLGGVNEKLFF.

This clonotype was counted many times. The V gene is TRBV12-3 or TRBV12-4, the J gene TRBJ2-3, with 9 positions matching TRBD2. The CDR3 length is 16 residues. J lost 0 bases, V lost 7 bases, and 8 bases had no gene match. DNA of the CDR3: TGTGCCAGCATCCTGACTAGCGGCTTTAGCACAGATACGCAGTATTTT. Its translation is CASILTSGFSTDTQYF.

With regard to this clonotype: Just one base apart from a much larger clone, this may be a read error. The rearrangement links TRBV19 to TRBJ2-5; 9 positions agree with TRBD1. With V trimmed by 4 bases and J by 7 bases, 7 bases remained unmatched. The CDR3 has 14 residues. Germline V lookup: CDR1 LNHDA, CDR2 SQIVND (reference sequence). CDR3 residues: CASSRGTGTGTQYF. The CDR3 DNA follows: TGTGCCAGTAGTAGAGGGACAGGGACAGGGACCCAGTACTTC.

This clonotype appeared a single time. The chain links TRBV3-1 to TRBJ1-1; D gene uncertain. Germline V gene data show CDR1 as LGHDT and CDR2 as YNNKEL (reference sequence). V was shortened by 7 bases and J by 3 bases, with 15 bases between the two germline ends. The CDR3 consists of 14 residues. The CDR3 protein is CASIRDSTDTEAFF. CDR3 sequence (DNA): TGTGCCAGCATCCGCGATTCAACGGACACTGAAGCTTTCTTT.

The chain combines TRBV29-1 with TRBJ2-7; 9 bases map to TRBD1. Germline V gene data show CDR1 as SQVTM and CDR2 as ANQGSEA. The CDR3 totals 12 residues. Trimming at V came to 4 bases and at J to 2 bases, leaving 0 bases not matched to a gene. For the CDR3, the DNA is TGCAGCGTTGGACAGGGGGCCTACGAGCAGTACTTC. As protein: CSVGQGAYEQYF.

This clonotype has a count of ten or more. CDR3 DNA: TGTGCCAGTAGTGGGACAGGTCCCTACGAGCAGTACTTC. Translation gives CASSGTGPYEQYF. The chain recombines TRBV19 with TRBJ2-7; 8 nucleotides align to TRBD1. Germline-derived CDR1 and CDR2 are LNHDA and SQIVND (reference sequence). This CDR3 has 13 residues. Trimming removed 5 bases from V and 2 bases from J; junction bases left unmatched: 2.